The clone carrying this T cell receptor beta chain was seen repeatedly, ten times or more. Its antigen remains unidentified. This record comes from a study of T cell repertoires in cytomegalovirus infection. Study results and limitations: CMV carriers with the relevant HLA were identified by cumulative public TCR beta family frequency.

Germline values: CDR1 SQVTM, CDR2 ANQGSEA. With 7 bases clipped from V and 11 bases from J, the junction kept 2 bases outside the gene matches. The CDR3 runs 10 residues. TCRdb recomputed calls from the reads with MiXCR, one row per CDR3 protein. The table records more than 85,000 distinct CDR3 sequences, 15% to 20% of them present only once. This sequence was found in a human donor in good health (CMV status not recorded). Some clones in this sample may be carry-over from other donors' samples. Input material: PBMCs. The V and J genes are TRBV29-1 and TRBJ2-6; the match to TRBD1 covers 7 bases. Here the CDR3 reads CSAGQDVLTF. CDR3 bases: TGCAGCGCCGGACAGGACGTCCTGACTTTC.